A selection of T cell receptor beta chains follows, all from one sample in a study of CD8 T cells in ankylosing spondylitis. TCRdb processed the 5' RACE reads anew with MiXCR; each CDR3 protein has one entry. The sample shows roughly 68,000 distinct CDR3 sequences, approximately 5.7% of them seen only once. The specimen sequenced was synovial fluid, either unsorted or a sorted T cell fraction (not recorded which). The source of these receptors is a male donor with ankylosing spondylitis. Each CDR3 is given without its conserved first and last residue. Each record gives: V gene, CDR3 protein.

v_gene: TRBV11-1
CDR3aa: ASSPGASANYGYT

v_gene: TRBV28
CDR3aa: ASIRGGSSTNEKLF

v_gene: TRBV28
CDR3aa: ASKTGTGELF

v_gene: TRBV5-4
CDR3aa: ASSFVGSYEQY

v_gene: TRBV12-3/TRBV12-4
CDR3aa: ASSADSYEQY

v_gene: TRBV9
CDR3aa: ASSVDPGLAADTQY

v_gene: TRBV2
CDR3aa: ASSLPGLAGGGGTDTQY

v_gene: TRBV11-3
CDR3aa: ASSLDPRSSYNEQF

v_gene: TRBV11-1
CDR3aa: ASSLGDGSGTGGSYEQY

v_gene: TRBV27
CDR3aa: ASRDGTWEDNEQF

v_gene: TRBV5-1
CDR3aa: ASSLDWGQSSYEQY

v_gene: TRBV3-1
CDR3aa: ASSQQGTTEQF

v_gene: TRBV29-1
CDR3aa: SVGGGGNEKLF

v_gene: TRBV7-9
CDR3aa: ASSLVSVVSPLH

v_gene: TRBV7-3
CDR3aa: ASSSQVNNEQF